This record covers a single TCR beta chain. The antigen remains undetermined. These data originate in a study of PD-1 blockade in classical Hodgkin lymphoma. Study context: Intravenous nivolumab at 3 mg/kg was given to patients every 2 weeks.

The CDR3 contains 15 residues. V was pared by 3 bases and J by 2 bases, with 15 bases between. Germline assignment: CDR1 SGHDT and CDR2 YYEEEE. Relapses following autologous stem cell transplantation were seen in all patients, with brentuximab vedotin exposure varying. Purified CD4+ T cells were obtained from thawed PBMCs through magnetic negative selection. Some clones are missing from TCRdb's copy, which holds only in-frame ones; the method was immunoSEQ multiplex PCR. The sample records about 35,000 clones, about nine tenths being singletons. The study's findings and limits: CD4+ but not CD8+ TCR diversity rose significantly by C4D1. Compared with healthy donors, newly diagnosed patients reportedly showed lower baseline TCR diversity.

The chain joins TRBV5-6 to TRBJ2-7, with D perhaps TRBD1 (6 bases). The sequence was collected from a human donor with classical Hodgkin lymphoma. This specimen was CD4+ T cells from blood, taken at baseline. The CDR3 DNA reads TGTGCCAGCAGCTCGGGACCTACAGGGACCTACGAGCAGTACTTC. Protein sequence: CASSSGPTGTYEQYF.